Following are 9 T cell receptor beta chains from one sample sequenced in a study of shared clonotypes between healthy human individuals (dated by TCRdb to about 2020). The method was the immunoSEQ multiplex PCR assay. Entries here come from immuneACCESS through TCRdb and include only in-frame sequences with V and J called. Some clones fail to appear in such tables; in the studies checked, an unresolved V gene covers under half of the shortfall, and the cause of the remainder is unknown. This sample lists under 2,500,000 clones; nearly 97% were detected once. Of the sample, 0.1% to 0.15% is held by the ten largest clones. Sequenced sample: naive CD4+ T cells sorted from blood. The cell subset or site label of this sample denotes: CD45RA+ positively selected. These receptors were obtained from a man between 18 and 35 years old in good health.

On this clone itself: An end of the junction does not agree with germline; a read error may underlie this. The chain is built from TRBV19 and TRBJ2-4, with 8 bases identical to TRBD2. This CDR3 has 16 amino acids. Germline V lookup: CDR1 LNHDA, CDR2 SQIVND (reference sequence). The CDR3 is CASSIAGFQAKNIQYF. The CDR3 bases are TGTGCTAGTAGTATAGCGGGGTTTCAAGCCAAAAACATTCAGTACTTC.

This clone was counted once. The V and J genes are TRBV14 and TRBJ2-3; the D is unclear. The CDR3 covers 17 residues. CDR1 and CDR2 (germline): SGHDN, FVKESK. Trimming cost V 3 bases and J 2 bases, with 18 bases left between them. The CDR3 DNA follows: TGTGCCAGCAGCCACTATCTGGGCTCGGGTTTCACAGATACGCAGTATTTT. Translating it yields CASSHYLGSGFTDTQYF.

A word on this clone: The same CDR3 is also encoded by other DNA sequences in this sample. The chain joins TRBV29-1 to TRBJ2-2; D unresolved. The V and J ends lost 1 base and 5 bases respectively, with 5 bases between them. This CDR3 has 12 residues. Germline V CDR1 and CDR2: SQVTM, ANQGSEA. The CDR3 region is CSVEGGTGELFF. Here the CDR3 DNA reads TGCAGCGTTGAAGGGGGTACCGGGGAGCTGTTTTTT.

Concerning this clone: The identical CDR3 is also encoded by other nucleotide sequences in the sample. J is TRBJ2-7 and V is TRBV11-2; D perhaps matches TRBD1 (6 bases). Germline V CDR1 and CDR2: SGHAT, FQNNGV. The CDR3 is made up of 15 amino acids. Trimming shortened V by 0 bases and J by 0 bases, and 9 bases separated the two germline ends. DNA for the CDR3: TGTGCCAGCAGCTTAGAAGGGGGACCCTCCTACGAGCAGTACTTC. Translating it yields CASSLEGGPSYEQYF.

As regards this clone: Additional DNA sequences in this sample encode the identical CDR3. This CDR3 reads CASSFAETQYF. Here the CDR3 DNA reads TGTGCCAGCAGCTTTGCGGAGACCCAGTACTTC. The gene calls are TRBV7-2 and TRBJ2-5, with unresolved D. V was pared by 3 bases and J by 5 bases, with 4 bases between. The germline CDR1 and CDR2 sequences are SGHTA and FQGNSA. CDR3 size: 11 residues.

This rearrangement joins TRBV27 to TRBJ2-7, with D perhaps assigned TRBD1 or TRBD2 (7 bases each). Deletions cut 4 bases from V and 1 base from J, with 26 bases between. The germline V gene encodes CDR1 MNHEY and CDR2 SMNVEV (reference sequence). The CDR3 is made up of 19 amino acids. Here the CDR3 DNA reads TGTGCCAGCAGTTCCTCGGGGTTGGGACGGGGGGACAGTTCCTACGAGCAGTACTTC. Translating it yields CASSSSGLGRGDSSYEQYF.

About this clone itself: This sample also contains other DNA sequences that code for the same CDR3. The chain uses TRBV5-1 and TRBJ1-2; D is perhaps TRBD1 (6 bases). CDR1 and CDR2 (germline): SGHRS, YFSETQ. V lost 0 bases to trimming and J lost 2 bases, with 8 bases between them. This CDR3 is built from 14 residues. CDR3 in amino acids: CASSLEGGNYGYTF. CDR3 coding DNA: TGCGCCAGCAGCTTGGAAGGGGGGAACTATGGCTACACCTTC. Together with reference TRBV5-1 and TRBJ1-2, the CDR3 gives the full variable domain: KAGVTQTPRYLIKTRGQQVTLSCSPISGHRSVSWYQQTPGQGLQFLFEYFSETQRNKGNFPGRFSGRQFSNSRSEMNVSTLELGDSALYLCASSLEGGNYGYTFGSGTRLTVV.

This clone was recorded a few times. The identical CDR3 is also encoded by other nucleotide sequences in the sample. The CDR3: CASSFLNQPQHF. DNA of the CDR3: TGTGCCAGCAGCTTTCTTAATCAGCCCCAGCATTTT. The chain uses TRBV7-2 and TRBJ1-5; D ambiguous. Per the germline V gene, CDR1 is SGHTA and CDR2 is FQGNSA. The CDR3 consists of 12 residues. Trimming stripped 3 bases from V and 4 bases from J, with 4 bases between.

The CDR3 spells CASTWGATQETQYF. In DNA form, the CDR3 reads TGTGCCAGCACCTGGGGGGCTACGCAAGAGACCCAGTACTTC. The rearrangement links TRBV2 to TRBJ2-5, with D tentatively TRBD1 or TRBD2 (6 bases each). The CDR3 totals 14 residues. Deletions cut 7 bases from V and 2 bases from J, with 14 bases between. The germline V gene has CDR1 SNHLY and CDR2 FYNNEI.